The 16 T cell receptor beta chains given below trace back to one sample, sequenced in a study of blood T cell repertoires in COVID-19. Profiling relied on immunoSEQ multiplex PCR, and the TCRdb table lists in-frame clones only, not all of them. The sample lists about 190,000 clones; roughly 90% were seen once. The sequenced material came from peripheral blood. The receptors derive from a man between 50 and 59 years old with acute or convalescent COVID-19.

The chain is built from TRBV3-1 (or the pseudogene TRBV3-2) and TRBJ1-1; a weak D match, TRBD1 (5 bases). V was shortened by 4 bases and J by 4 bases, with 13 bases between the two germline ends. Germline assignment: CDR1 LGHDT and CDR2 YNNKEL (reference sequence). This CDR3 region has 14 residues. CDR3 DNA sequence: TGTGCCAGCAGCCCCCGGGAGAGGGGCACTGAAGCTTTCTTT. Protein product: CASSPRERGTEAFF.

The V and J genes are TRBV28 and TRBJ1-6; the match to TRBD1 covers 9 bases. CDR3 length: 17 residues. Germline trimming cut 0 bases from V and 10 bases from J; bases unmatched to any gene: 10. In germline, CDR1 is MDHEN, CDR2 SYDVKM. The CDR3 DNA reads TGTGCCAGCAGTTTATGGCGGAGTGGGACAGGGAGATCACCCCTCCACTTT. This sequence encodes CASSLWRSGTGRSPLHF.

The chain has TRBV6-2 or TRBV6-3 and TRBJ2-1, with 9 bases identical to TRBD1. The CDR3 sequence is 16 residues long. The germline gives CDR1 MNHEY, CDR2 SVGEGT. J gave up 1 base and V 6 bases, and 7 bases lay outside the gene matches. CDR3: CASSPPDRGSYNEQFF. The CDR3, as DNA: TGTGCCAGCAGCCCCCCGGACAGGGGTTCCTACAATGAGCAGTTCTTC.

This clone was observed a few times. The chain joins TRBV5-1 to TRBJ1-1, with 7 bases aligning to TRBD1. CDR3 length: 13 amino acids. V gave up 4 bases and J gave up 11 bases; unmatched junction bases: 11. CDR1 is SGHRS, CDR2 YFSETQ, per germline. The CDR3 sequence is CASSEDRQTAAFF. For the CDR3, the DNA is TGCGCCAGCAGCGAGGACAGGCAGACTGCGGCTTTCTTT.

This clone was counted once. The genes are TRBV2 and TRBJ2-1, with 7 bases lining up with TRBD2. J gave up 4 bases and V 6 bases, and 3 bases lay outside the gene matches. This CDR3 contains 13 residues. Germline values: CDR1 SNHLY, CDR2 FYNNEI. The CDR3 DNA reads as TGTGCCAGCAGAGAACTAGCGTACAATGAGCAGTTCTTC. Translated, it gives CASRELAYNEQFF. The complete variable domain, with remaining parts taken from reference TRBV2 and TRBJ2-1, reads EPEVTQTPSHQVTQMGQEVILRCVPISNHLYFYWYRQILGQKVEFLVSFYNNEISEKSEIFDDQFSVERPDGSNFTLKIRSTKLEDSAMYFCASRELAYNEQFFGPGTRLTVL.

The genes are TRBV10-3 and TRBJ2-5; D may be TRBD1 (6 bases). The V end was cut by 3 bases, the J end by 5 bases, with 13 bases between. Germline values: CDR1 ENHRY, CDR2 SYGVKD. CDR3 length: 14 residues. DNA for the CDR3: TGTGCCATCAGTGATTCACAGGGAAGGGAGACCCAGTACTTC. This translates into CAISDSQGRETQYF.

The gene calls are TRBV5-4 and TRBJ1-2; D might be TRBD1 (5 bases). V was trimmed by 3 bases and J by 2 bases, leaving 14 bases between them. The length of the CDR3 is 15 residues. Germline lookup yields CDR1 SGHNT and CDR2 YYREEE (reference sequence). CDR3 amino acids: CASSSNTPGNYGYTF. The CDR3 bases are TGTGCCAGCAGCTCGAATACTCCAGGGAACTATGGCTACACCTTC. Filled out from reference TRBV5-4 and TRBJ1-2, the complete variable domain reads ETGVTQSPTHLIKTRGQQVTLRCSSQSGHNTVSWYQQALGQGPQFIFQYYREEENGRGNFPPRFSGLQFPNYSSELNVNALELDDSALYLCASSSNTPGNYGYTFGSGTRLTVV.

The chain joins TRBV30 to TRBJ1-2; D unclear. V lost 0 bases and J lost 2, with 10 bases in between. The germline gives CDR1 GTSNPN, CDR2 SVGIG (reference sequence). There are 14 residues in the CDR3. CDR3 coding DNA: TGTGCCTGGAGTGTACGGGCGGGGAACTATGGCTACACCTTC. Encoded protein: CAWSVRAGNYGYTF.

This rearrangement joins TRBV5-1 to TRBJ1-1; 8 bases align to TRBD1. V gave up 5 bases and J gave up 0 bases; unmatched junction bases: 9. Germline V gene data show CDR1 as SGHRS and CDR2 as YFSETQ. CDR3 size: 16 residues. DNA for the CDR3: TGCGCCAGCAGGGACGCAGGGGGCCGATTGAACACTGAAGCTTTCTTT. This encodes CASRDAGGRLNTEAFF.

The chain combines TRBV7-9 with TRBJ2-5; 10 positions agree with TRBD2. The germline V gene encodes CDR1 SEHNR and CDR2 FQNEAQ (reference sequence). The CDR3 loop spans 15 amino acids. V trimming: 5 bases; J trimming: 1 base; junction bases outside the gene matches: 4. The CDR3: CASSPGLAVQETQYF. DNA of the CDR3: TGTGCCAGCAGCCCCGGACTAGCGGTCCAAGAGACCCAGTACTTC. Based on the CDR3 plus reference TRBV7-9 and TRBJ2-5, the full variable domain is DTGVSQNPRHKITKRGQNVTFRCDPISEHNRLYWYRQTLGQGPEFLTYFQNEAQLEKSRLLSDRFSAERPKGSFSTLEIQRTEQGDSAMYLCASSPGLAVQETQYFGPGTRLLVL.

The V gene is TRBV7-9, the J gene TRBJ2-1; TRBD2 matches 10 bases. V dropped 1 base and J dropped 7; count of bases not matched to a gene: 10. The CDR3 runs to 17 residues. CDR1 is SEHNR, CDR2 FQNEAQ, per germline (reference sequence). CDR3 in DNA: TGTGCCAGCAGCTTAGGGACCCTAGCGGGAGTGGGGAATGAGCAGTTCTTC. Protein product: CASSLGTLAGVGNEQFF.

This CDR3 is CASTYSTRGTNEKLFF. CDR3 nucleotide sequence: TGTGCCAGCACATACTCAACCCGAGGGACTAATGAAAAACTGTTTTTT. V and J are TRBV6-5 and TRBJ1-4; D gene unclear. Germline loops: CDR1 MNHEY, CDR2 SVGAGI. CDR3 length: 16 amino acids. Between the trimmed V and J ends, which lost 7 bases and 2 bases, there was a span of 17 bases.

This chain links TRBV19 with TRBJ1-1; maybe TRBD1 (6 bases). V lost 3 bases to trimming and J lost 4 bases, with 9 bases between them. CDR3 length: 13 residues. Germline loops: CDR1 LNHDA, CDR2 SQIVND (reference sequence). The CDR3 DNA is TGTGCCAGTAGTATGTGGGGGCCCACTGAAGCTTTCTTT. This sequence encodes CASSMWGPTEAFF.

This clone has only one observation. This chain joins TRBV5-6 and TRBJ2-3; 8 bases fit TRBD2. Germline loops: CDR1 SGHDT, CDR2 YYEEEE. Trimming removed 4 bases from V and 5 bases from J; junction bases left unmatched: 12. The CDR3 runs to 16 residues. DNA of the CDR3: TGTGCCAGCAGCCAGGGGCTAGCGGGTGGTGGAGATACGCAGTATTTT. Translated, it gives CASSQGLAGGGDTQYF. Filled out from reference TRBV5-6 and TRBJ2-3, the complete variable domain reads DAGVTQSPTHLIKTRGQQVTLRCSPKSGHDTVSWYQQALGQGPQFIFQYYEEEERQRGNFPDRFSGHQFPNYSSELNVNALLLGDSALYLCASSQGLAGGGDTQYFGPGTRLTVL.

There are a few counts of this clone. The CDR3 sequence is CASSLAPGRGQYF. The DNA for the CDR3 is TGTGCCAGCAGTTTAGCGCCAGGGAGGGGGCAGTACTTC. The genes are TRBV12-3 or TRBV12-4 and TRBJ2-7; 7 bases fit TRBD2. Trimming took 0 bases from V and 9 from J; bases not matched to a gene: 5. The CDR3 runs to 13 residues.

This chain joins TRBV7-9 and TRBJ1-5, with TRBD1 as a possible D gene (6 bases). V lost 5 bases to trimming and J lost 5 bases, with 10 bases between them. CDR1 and CDR2 (germline): SEHNR, FQNEAQ (reference sequence). The CDR3 runs to 13 residues. CDR3 sequence reads: CASSPKGDQPQHF. The CDR3 DNA reads as TGTGCCAGCAGCCCTAAGGGGGATCAGCCCCAGCATTTT.